Reported below is one TCR beta chain. Its antigen is unidentified. TCRdb independently ran MiXCR on the RACE reads; one entry per CDR3 protein. The sample carries fewer than 95,000 distinct CDR3 sequences, 8% to 13% recorded once. The V and J ends lost 4 bases and 4 bases respectively, with 5 bases between them. This CDR3 has 11 residues. Germline assignment: CDR1 SQVTM and CDR2 ANQGSEA. Time point noted: patch test 2, 6 weeks after DPC sensitization. Documented treatment: therapeutic diphenylcyclopropenone sensitization with weekly scalp DPC. This record belongs to a study of human T cells and chemical hapten exposure. Study conclusions and caveats: Expanded TCRs formed significantly more large CDR3 similarity clusters than controls.

The sample consisted of whole blood, taken in connection with sensitization to the hapten diphenylcyclopropenone (DPC). The V gene is TRBV29-1, the J gene TRBJ1-3; D call uncertain. The TCR was taken from a man aged 35-49 years with alopecia areata. Some clones in this sample may be carry-over from other donors' samples. The CDR3 protein is CSVVAGNTIYF. CDR3 DNA: TGCAGCGTTGTCGCCGGAAACACCATATATTTT.